The 21 T cell receptor beta chains reported below all come from one sample, sequenced in a study of blood T cells in healthy people across ages. A second PCR, run for about 7 to 11 cycles, used a sample-barcoded 5' primer plus a J-beta primer mix. TCRdb redid the calling of the 5' RACE reads with MiXCR, one entry per CDR3 protein. The sample has over 1,200,000 distinct CDR3 sequences, roughly 59% seen once. The sequenced sample was blood. The source of these receptors is a man between 18 and 35 years old in good health.

The sample holds a few counts of this clonotype. The chain is built from TRBV25-1 and TRBJ2-5; a possible D gene is TRBD1 (6 bases). The CDR3 spans 14 residues. Trimming removed 3 bases from V and 0 bases from J, with 8 bases in between. Germline V CDR1 and CDR2: MGHDK, SYGVNS. CDR3 protein: CASSDNRDQETQYF. CDR3 bases: TGTGCCAGCAGTGATAACAGGGACCAAGAGACCCAGTACTTC.

This chain joins TRBV2 and TRBJ2-3; D ambiguous. The germline V gene has CDR1 SNHLY and CDR2 FYNNEI. The CDR3 length is 12 residues. Trimming stripped 4 bases from V and 6 bases from J, with 8 bases between. DNA of the CDR3: TGTGCCAGCAGTGGCCCTTTGGATACGCAGTATTTT. Amino acids: CASSGPLDTQYF. Combining the CDR3 with reference TRBV2 and TRBJ2-3 gives the whole variable domain EPEVTQTPSHQVTQMGQEVILRCVPISNHLYFYWYRQILGQKVEFLVSFYNNEISEKSEIFDDQFSVERPDGSNFTLKIRSTKLEDSAMYFCASSGPLDTQYFGPGTRLTVL.

In its sample, this clonotype was seen a few times. The chain's CDR3 is CASSPPPGLSYEQYF. For the CDR3, the DNA is TGTGCCAGCAGTCCACCACCGGGACTATCCTACGAGCAGTACTTC. The chain has TRBV12-3 or TRBV12-4 and TRBJ2-7; TRBD2 matches 7 bases. The CDR3 has 15 residues. Losses at the gene ends were 5 bases for V and 1 base for J; bases not matched to a gene: 8.

This clonotype showed up just a few times. This chain uses TRBV27 with TRBJ2-5, with D unresolved. The better agreement between TRBJ2-7 and the DNA end casts doubt on the J call. The V gene's germline CDR1 is MNHEY and CDR2 SMNVEV (reference sequence). This CDR3 region has 13 residues. The CDR3 DNA reads TGTGCCAGCAGTTTGGTCGTCGGGCGCGAGCAGTACTTC. Protein sequence: CASSLVVGREQYF.

This clonotype has only a few counts. The chain is built from TRBV7-9 and TRBJ2-1; D tentatively reads TRBD1 or TRBD2 (6 bases each). The length of the CDR3 is 15 residues. Trimming cost V 4 bases and J 9 bases, with 19 bases left between them. Germline lookup yields CDR1 SEHNR and CDR2 FQNEAQ (reference sequence). The CDR3 DNA follows: TGTGCCAGCAGCTCCGTAGGGGGGCAGAGTGGTGAGCAGTTCTTC. It encodes CASSSVGGQSGEQFF.

For this clonotype: Germline is not matched at one junction end, which may reflect a read error. The CDR3: CTSSAGTSVGKEQYF. CDR3 sequence (DNA): TGTACCAGCAGCGCCGGGACTAGTGTGGGCAAGGAGCAGTACTTC. This sequence joins TRBV2 and TRBJ2-7; 8 nucleotides match TRBD2. The V gene's germline CDR1 is SNHLY and CDR2 FYNNEI. The CDR3 spans 15 residues.

The gene calls are TRBV28 and TRBJ2-7; D remains ambiguous. The CDR3 totals 13 residues. Germline V gives CDR1 MDHEN, CDR2 SYDVKM. Trimming removed 3 bases from V and 3 bases from J, with 9 bases in between. CDR3 loop: CASSFAINYEQYF. The CDR3 nucleotides are TGTGCCAGCAGTTTCGCGATTAACTACGAGCAGTACTTC.

This chain links TRBV5-6 with TRBJ1-2; 7 bases are a match to TRBD1. Germline V gene sequence: CDR1 SGHDT, CDR2 YYEEEE. Unmatched junction bases numbered 4, after V lost 2 bases and J lost 9 bases. The CDR3 contains 12 residues. CDR3 nucleotide sequence: TGTGCCAGCAGCTTACAGGGGATGCGCTACACCTTC. Its translation is CASSLQGMRYTF.

The V and J genes are TRBV19 and TRBJ1-5; no definite D call. The CDR3 loop spans 15 amino acids. Germline-derived CDR1 and CDR2 are LNHDA and SQIVND (reference sequence). Deletions cut 3 bases from V and 0 bases from J, with 9 bases between. This CDR3 reads CASSMIIGSNQPQHF. The CDR3 DNA is TGTGCCAGTAGTATGATTATAGGTAGCAATCAGCCCCAGCATTTT.

The CDR3 reads CSARLGGAYNEQFF. The CDR3 nucleotides are TGCAGTGCTAGACTCGGGGGGGCGTACAATGAGCAGTTCTTC. The J gene is TRBJ2-1, the V gene TRBV20-1, with TRBD2 matching 8 bases. After removal of 2 bases from V and 4 bases from J, the junction contained 4 bases not matched to a gene. The CDR3 is 14 residues long. Per the germline V gene, CDR1 is DFQATT and CDR2 is SNEGSKA (reference sequence).

This clonotype has more than one count but fewer than ten. The chain couples TRBV6-4 to TRBJ2-1; 9 bases are a match to TRBD2. The V segment lost 0 bases and the J segment 3 bases; nucleotides outside the gene matches: 0. This CDR3 comprises 15 residues. Germline V CDR1 and CDR2: MRHNA, SNTAGT. In DNA form, the CDR3 reads TGTGCCAGCAGTGACTCGACTAGCGGCTACAATGAGCAGTTCTTC. Translation gives CASSDSTSGYNEQFF.

The CDR3 loop reads CSVQGADTQYF. Written as DNA, the CDR3 is TGCAGCGTTCAAGGGGCAGATACGCAGTATTTT. V is TRBV29-1 and J is TRBJ2-3; maybe TRBD1 (5 bases). V lost 5 bases, J lost 4 bases, and 7 bases lay in between. From germline, CDR1 is SQVTM and CDR2 ANQGSEA. The CDR3 is 11 residues long.

The rearrangement uses TRBV6-1 and TRBJ1-1; D may be TRBD1 (5 bases). The ends were cut back, 1 base at V and 5 bases at J, with 11 bases in the middle. Germline V gives CDR1 MNHNS, CDR2 SASEGT. The length of the CDR3 is 14 residues. Written as DNA, the CDR3 is TGTGCCAGCAGTGAAGTTGAGGGGCTGACTGAAGCTTTCTTT. Translation: CASSEVEGLTEAFF.

This chain connects TRBV6-5 to TRBJ2-1, with D possibly being TRBD2 (6 bases). CDR1 is MNHEY, CDR2 SVGAGI, per germline. This CDR3 is 14 amino acids long. Trimming cost V 6 bases and J 4 bases, with 13 bases left between them. The CDR3 DNA sequence: TGTGCCAGCAGGGTTAGACTAGGTTACAATGAGCAGTTCTTC. Protein sequence: CASRVRLGYNEQFF.

V usage is TRBV6-1 and J usage is TRBJ1-2, with D possibly matching TRBD1 (6 bases). This CDR3 is 15 amino acids long. The V and J ends lost 2 bases and 5 bases respectively, with 15 bases between them. CDR1 and CDR2 (germline): MNHNS, SASEGT. The CDR3 loop reads CASSEIIRGLYGYTF. The CDR3 nucleotides are TGTGCCAGCAGTGAAATTATCAGGGGCTTATATGGCTACACCTTC.

This clonotype was observed a handful of times. At one end, the junction sequence differs from germline, possibly due to a read error. The chain has TRBV7-7 and TRBJ2-7; a possible D gene is TRBD2 (5 bases). Germline V gives CDR1 SSHAT, CDR2 FNYEAQ (reference sequence). The CDR3 totals 17 residues. The CDR3 nucleotides are TGTGCTAGCAGCTCGGACCCACCCGGGAAGCTCTACAATGAGCAGTACTTC. It is translated as CASSSDPPGKLYNEQYF.

This clonotype was seen only a few times. This chain links TRBV27 with TRBJ2-7; D call uncertain. Germline loops: CDR1 MNHEY, CDR2 SMNVEV (reference sequence). The CDR3 has 13 amino acids. Trimming left V 4 bases short and J 11 bases short, with 18 bases between. The CDR3 loop is CASSYGAVRREYF. The CDR3 nucleotides are TGTGCCAGCAGTTACGGTGCAGTGAGAAGGGAGTACTTC.

The V call is TRBV4-2, the J call TRBJ2-2; 9 bases align to TRBD2. From germline, CDR1 is LGHNA and CDR2 YNFKEQ. The CDR3 sequence is 19 residues long. With V trimmed by 0 bases and J by 2 bases, 10 bases remained unmatched. In DNA, the CDR3 is TGTGCCAGCAGCCAAGATTACTGGCGGGGGGGCCTAAACACCGGGGAGCTGTTTTTT. It is translated as CASSQDYWRGGLNTGELFF.

This clonotype was detected once. This chain joins TRBV6-2 or TRBV6-3 and TRBJ2-5; D not resolved. From germline, CDR1 is MNHEY and CDR2 SVGEGT. Trimming took 2 bases from V and 1 from J, leaving 11 bases between them. The CDR3 length is 15 residues. The CDR3 protein is CASSYRVTTQETQYF. The CDR3 nucleotides read TGTGCCAGCAGTTACAGGGTCACGACCCAAGAGACCCAGTACTTC.

Only a few counts were recorded for this clonotype. This chain links TRBV6-6 with TRBJ2-2; no clear D. This CDR3 comprises 12 residues. The germline V gene has CDR1 MNHNY and CDR2 SVGAGI (reference sequence). The V end was cut by 3 bases, the J end by 7 bases, with 6 bases between. DNA for the CDR3: TGTGCCAGCAGTTATGACCGCGGGGAGCTGTTTTTT. Amino acid sequence: CASSYDRGELFF.

V usage is TRBV12-3 or TRBV12-4 and J usage is TRBJ1-5, with 12 bases fitting TRBD1. The CDR3 extends over 16 amino acids. J lost 7 bases, V lost 2 bases, and 6 bases had no gene match. The CDR3 DNA follows: TGTGCCAGCAGTTTAATAGGGACAGGGGGCGACCAGCCCCAGCATTTT. This translates into CASSLIGTGGDQPQHF.